This TCR beta chain stems from a study of beta chain features in type 1 diabetes. Overall study: There was similarity between patients and healthy donors in age, gender and cell yields. General observations from the study: TCRB CDR3s from Type 1 diabetes patients were moderately but significantly shorter in all four CD4+ subsets. Fewer junction insertions and more nucleotide deletions appeared in type 1 diabetes patients.

V was trimmed by 2 bases and J by 8 bases, leaving 18 bases between them. CDR3 length equals 16 residues. From germline, CDR1 is LGHNA and CDR2 YSLEER. The sequenced template was cDNA made from the entire isolated RNA. About 3.6 million reads per sample on average were obtained from naive, central memory and regulatory T cell samples. Using immunoSEQ multiplex PCR, the repertoire was profiled, and TCRdb retains in-frame clones only, with some absent. The sample records 600,000 to 750,000 clones, around an eighth being singletons. The authors took one heparinised blood draw, averaging roughly 120 mL, from each donor. With regard to this clone: Its antigen is undetermined.

This receptor was taken from a man aged 30-40 years with type 1 diabetes. Input material: naive CD4+ T cells from blood. V usage is TRBV4-3 and J usage is TRBJ1-4, with D possibly TRBD1 on 6 matching bases. In nucleotides, the CDR3 is TGCGCCAGCAGCCAAACCGGACAGATCACTACGGAAAAACTGTTTTTT. This sequence encodes CASSQTGQITTEKLFF.